One and the same sample provided the 32 T cell receptor beta chains below, sequenced in a study of blood T cell repertoires in COVID-19. Profiled with immunoSEQ multiplex PCR; TCRdb holds only in-frame clones, not every one. This table has around 180,000 clones, less than 90% appearing once. Input material: peripheral blood. The source of these receptors is a man between 65 and 85 years old with active or convalescent COVID-19.

The V and J genes are TRBV28 and TRBJ2-5, with 9 bases that match TRBD1. The CDR3 covers 12 residues. The germline V gene encodes CDR1 MDHEN and CDR2 SYDVKM. J was trimmed by 6 bases and V by 8 bases; bases with no gene match: 4. The CDR3 loop reads CASRQGEKTQYF. CDR3 bases: TGTGCCAGCCGACAGGGGGAAAAGACCCAGTACTTC.

The chain combines TRBV5-1 with TRBJ2-2; D might be TRBD2 (5 bases). Germline V CDR1 and CDR2: SGHRS, YFSETQ. The V and J ends lost 4 bases and 4 bases respectively, with 11 bases between them. This CDR3 is built from 14 residues. This CDR3 reads CASSPEGSTGELFF. The DNA of the CDR3 is TGCGCCAGCAGCCCCGAGGGCAGCACCGGGGAGCTGTTTTTT.

The J gene is TRBJ1-6, the V gene TRBV30; 11 bases fit TRBD1. V dropped 5 bases and J dropped 7; count of bases not matched to a gene: 7. CDR3 length: 15 residues. Looked up from germline, CDR1 is GTSNPN and CDR2 is SVGIG (reference sequence). Written as DNA, the CDR3 is TGTGCCTGGTCACCCGGACAGGGGGCAAATTCACCCCTCCACTTT. This encodes CAWSPGQGANSPLHF. Drawing the rest from reference TRBV30 and TRBJ1-6, the complete variable domain is SQTIHQWPATLVQPVGSPLSLECTVEGTSNPNLYWYRQAAGRGLQLLFYSVGIGQISSEVPQNLSASRPQDRQFILSSKKLLLSDSGFYLCAWSPGQGANSPLHFGNGTRLTVT.

CDR3 sequence: CASSQWGSGPYNEQFF. The CDR3 DNA reads TGTGCCAGCAGCCAATGGGGAAGCGGGCCCTACAATGAGCAGTTCTTC. V usage is TRBV16 and J usage is TRBJ2-1, with TRBD2 as a possible D gene (6 bases). CDR1 and CDR2 from the germline V gene are KGHSY and FQNENV. This CDR3 contains 16 residues. V gave up 1 base and J gave up 2 bases, with 12 bases separating them. The complete variable domain, with remaining parts taken from reference TRBV16 and TRBJ2-1, reads GEEVAQTPKHLVRGEGQKAKLYCAPIKGHSYVFWYQQVLKNEFKFLISFQNENVFDETGMPKERFSAKCLPNSPCSLEIQATKLEDSAVYFCASSQWGSGPYNEQFFGPGTRLTVL.

The chain's CDR3 is CATRGASYNEQFF. The CDR3 DNA reads as TGTGCCACCCGGGGGGCCTCCTACAATGAGCAGTTCTTC. The genes are TRBV10-3 and TRBJ2-1, with D perhaps matching TRBD2 (7 bases). This CDR3 is built from 13 residues. Between the trimmed V and J ends, which lost 10 bases and 0 bases, there was a span of 10 bases. Germline V CDR1 and CDR2: ENHRY, SYGVKD.

The chain couples TRBV29-1 to TRBJ2-7; 12 nucleotides line up with TRBD2. Germline V lookup: CDR1 SQVTM, CDR2 ANQGSEA. With 7 bases clipped from V and 6 bases from J, the junction kept 7 bases outside the gene matches. This CDR3 has 13 amino acids. The CDR3 region has the DNA TGCAGCGCAAGACTAGCGGGAGAATCCGAGCAGTACTTC. Protein: CSARLAGESEQYF.

This clone was counted a single time. The V call is TRBV5-6, the J call TRBJ2-1, with 12 bases that match TRBD1. The CDR3 sequence is 16 residues long. Trimming at V came to 0 bases and at J to 8 bases, leaving 6 bases not matched to a gene. From germline, CDR1 is SGHDT and CDR2 YYEEEE. Here the CDR3 DNA reads TGTGCCAGCAGCTTGGCCCTGGGACAGGGGGCCGATGAGCAGTTCTTC. This translates into CASSLALGQGADEQFF.

The CDR3 is CASSQDSGKDTEAFF. CDR3 bases: TGCGCCAGCAGCCAAGATTCAGGGAAGGACACTGAAGCTTTCTTT. The rearrangement joins TRBV4-3 to TRBJ1-1; possibly TRBD1 for D (5 bases). V shed 0 bases and J shed 3 bases, with 11 bases lying between them. The CDR3 sequence is 15 residues long. Germline-derived CDR1 and CDR2 are LGHNA and YSLEER.

The table lists this clone with a count of one. The chain employs TRBV5-6 and TRBJ2-1; TRBD2 might be the D (6 bases). The CDR3 is made up of 18 amino acids. Between the trimmed V and J ends, which lost 4 bases and 1 base, there was a span of 21 bases. Germline V gene lookup returns CDR1 SGHDT and CDR2 YYEEEE. The CDR3 DNA reads TGTGCCAGCAGCCTCGAGGGTTCGGGACTCCTGTCCTACAATGAGCAGTTCTTC. Translating it yields CASSLEGSGLLSYNEQFF.

This sequence joins TRBV5-1 and TRBJ1-6; D is unclear. Germline V lookup: CDR1 SGHRS, CDR2 YFSETQ. Trimming pared 2 bases from V and 10 bases from J, leaving 16 bases between. The CDR3 covers 15 residues. The CDR3 loop is CASSFLGRGESPLHF. The CDR3 DNA follows: TGCGCCAGCAGCTTTCTTGGTCGGGGTGAGTCACCCCTCCACTTT.

The chain carries TRBV11-2 and TRBJ1-2; D gene uncertain. CDR1 and CDR2 (germline): SGHAT, FQNNGV. Between the trimmed V and J ends, which lost 4 bases and 5 bases, there was a span of 11 bases. The length of the CDR3 is 13 residues. The CDR3 here is CASSSDIGYGYTF. The CDR3 nucleotides read TGTGCCAGCAGCTCCGACATCGGATATGGCTACACCTTC.

The sample holds one count of this clone. The J gene is TRBJ2-5, the V gene TRBV7-9; 7 bases line up with TRBD1. The CDR3 has 15 amino acids. The J segment lost 3 bases and the V segment lost 3 bases, leaving 7 bases of the junction unmatched. Germline assignment: CDR1 SEHNR and CDR2 FQNEAQ (reference sequence). The CDR3 DNA reads as TGTGCCAGCAGCTTCCGTTTGACAGGGAAAGAGACCCAGTACTTC. Its protein product is CASSFRLTGKETQYF.

The chain has TRBV27 and TRBJ1-2; possibly TRBD1 for D (6 bases). The germline gives CDR1 MNHEY, CDR2 SMNVEV (reference sequence). V was shortened by 5 bases and J by 4 bases, with 11 bases between the two germline ends. The CDR3 is 13 residues long. This CDR3 reads CASSPTGPYGYTF. The CDR3, as DNA: TGTGCCAGCAGTCCCACAGGGCCCTATGGCTACACCTTC.

This clone was detected only a few times. The CDR3 protein is CASSISGFSGGTHNEQFF. CDR3 in DNA: TGTGCCAGTAGTATATCCGGCTTCTCCGGAGGGACCCACAATGAGCAGTTCTTC. The gene calls are TRBV19 and TRBJ2-1; perhaps TRBD2 as D (6 bases). The germline gives CDR1 LNHDA, CDR2 SQIVND (reference sequence). V was pared by 2 bases and J by 5 bases, with 22 bases between. The CDR3 loop spans 18 amino acids. The variable domain in full, completed from reference TRBV19 and TRBJ2-1, reads DGGITQSPKYLFRKEGQNVTLSCEQNLNHDAMYWYRQDPGQGLRLIYYSQIVNDFQKGDIAEGYSVSREKKESFPLTVTSAQKNPTAFYLCASSISGFSGGTHNEQFFGPGTRLTVL.

This chain connects TRBV2 to TRBJ1-6; D is unresolved. The CDR3 sequence is 15 residues long. Germline-derived CDR1 and CDR2 are SNHLY and FYNNEI. The V end was cut by 3 bases, the J end by 0 bases, with 6 bases between. CDR3 residues: CASSDQNSYNSPLHF. CDR3 coding DNA: TGTGCCAGCAGTGACCAGAACTCCTATAATTCACCCCTCCACTTT.

The gene calls are TRBV27 and TRBJ1-3; D may be TRBD1 (5 bases). The V end was cut by 4 bases, the J end by 3 bases, with 16 bases between. Per germline, CDR1 MNHEY and CDR2 SMNVEV (reference sequence). CDR3 length equals 16 residues. The CDR3 sequence: CASSYSYGGGGNTIYF. As DNA, the CDR3 is TGTGCCAGCAGTTATTCCTACGGGGGTGGTGGAAACACCATATATTTT.

The chain joins TRBV6-5 to TRBJ1-4; 9 bases are a match to TRBD1. The V gene end was trimmed by 4 bases and the J gene end by 10 bases; junction bases not matched to a gene: 13. This CDR3 spans 16 amino acids. CDR1 and CDR2 (germline): MNHEY, SVGAGI. The DNA for the CDR3 is TGTGCCAGCAGTTCCTCTCAGGGGACAGGGTCGCGAAAACTGTTTTTT. Amino acids: CASSSSQGTGSRKLFF.

The chain employs TRBV5-1 and TRBJ2-3; 11 bases are a match to TRBD2. J gave up 3 bases and V 3 bases, and 3 bases lay outside the gene matches. CDR1 and CDR2 from the germline V gene are SGHRS and YFSETQ. This CDR3 has 15 residues. In nucleotides, the CDR3 is TGCGCCAGCAGCTCTAGGACTAGCGGGACAGATACGCAGTATTTT. This gives the protein CASSSRTSGTDTQYF. The full variable domain, completed using reference TRBV5-1 and TRBJ2-3, is KAGVTQTPRYLIKTRGQQVTLSCSPISGHRSVSWYQQTPGQGLQFLFEYFSETQRNKGNFPGRFSGRQFSNSRSEMNVSTLELGDSALYLCASSSRTSGTDTQYFGPGTRLTVL.

This clone was recorded only once. The V and J genes are TRBV7-9 and TRBJ1-4; 7 positions agree with TRBD1. Germline V gene sequence: CDR1 SEHNR, CDR2 FQNEAQ (reference sequence). The length of the CDR3 is 15 residues. With 5 bases clipped from V and 5 bases from J, the junction kept 8 bases outside the gene matches. As DNA, the CDR3 is TGTGCCAGCAGCCGACAGGGATTAATCAATGAAAAACTGTTTTTT. Translating gives CASSRQGLINEKLFF.

V gene TRBV13 combines with J gene TRBJ1-5; weak D call: TRBD1 (5 bases). Trimming cost V 2 bases and J 3 bases, with 8 bases left between them. The CDR3 sequence is 14 residues long. CDR1 PRHDT and CDR2 FYEKMQ come from the germline V gene (reference sequence). The CDR3 nucleotides are TGTGCCAGCAGCTTATCAGGACACAATCAGCCCCAGCATTTT. This gives the protein CASSLSGHNQPQHF.

V gene TRBV29-1 combines with J gene TRBJ2-5; 12 bases are shared with TRBD2. The CDR3 runs to 15 residues. The germline gives CDR1 SQVTM, CDR2 ANQGSEA. Trimming at V came to 2 bases and at J to 4 bases, leaving 5 bases not matched to a gene. CDR3 nucleotides: TGCAGCGTTGAACAGCTAGCGGGAGGGCCAGAGACCCAGTACTTC. Translation: CSVEQLAGGPETQYF.

The chain is built from TRBV30 and TRBJ1-5, with 8 bases that match TRBD1. The CDR3 contains 16 residues. CDR1 is GTSNPN and CDR2 is SVGIG in the germline V gene (reference sequence). With 5 bases clipped from V and 2 bases from J, the junction kept 11 bases outside the gene matches. Here the CDR3 DNA reads TGTGCCTGGGGGGGGAAAGACAGGGGACGCAATCAGCCCCAGCATTTT. It is translated as CAWGGKDRGRNQPQHF.

The V and J genes are TRBV27 and TRBJ1-2; D may be TRBD1 (5 bases). Trimming removed 4 bases at V and 4 bases at J, with 22 bases between. In germline, CDR1 is MNHEY, CDR2 SMNVEV (reference sequence). The CDR3 runs to 17 residues. The CDR3: CASSSARVGRGGYGYTF. The DNA of the CDR3 is TGTGCCAGCAGTTCAGCCCGCGTCGGGAGGGGAGGCTATGGCTACACCTTC.

The chain carries TRBV28 and TRBJ1-2; 7 nucleotides line up with TRBD1. Looked up from germline, CDR1 is MDHEN and CDR2 is SYDVKM. The V gene end was trimmed by 1 base and the J gene end by 8 bases; junction bases not matched to a gene: 7. The CDR3 length is 14 residues. The DNA for the CDR3 is TGTGCCAGCAGTTTATTTGGCAGGGGGTCAGGCTACACCTTC. This gives the protein CASSLFGRGSGYTF.

This sequence joins TRBV25-1 and TRBJ2-4; possibly TRBD2 for D (5 bases). V was pared by 1 base and J by 3 bases, with 10 bases between. The CDR3 has 15 residues. CDR1 is MGHDK, CDR2 SYGVNS, per germline. The CDR3 sequence: CASSEWAGGKNIQYF. The CDR3 bases are TGTGCCAGCAGTGAATGGGCAGGAGGCAAAAACATTCAGTACTTC.

The chain joins TRBV3-1 (or the pseudogene TRBV3-2) to TRBJ1-3; D remains ambiguous. Trimming removed 3 bases from V and 1 base from J, with 19 bases in between. CDR1 is LGHDT and CDR2 is YNNKEL in the germline V gene (reference sequence). This CDR3 comprises 18 residues. The CDR3 DNA sequence: TGTGCCAGCAGCCAGCGGGAGACACTCAGGTCGTCTGGAAACACCATATATTTT. Translated: CASSQRETLRSSGNTIYF.

As DNA, the CDR3 is TGCGCCAGCAGCTGGTCGACAGATTATGGCTACACCTTC. This codes for CASSWSTDYGYTF. This chain uses TRBV5-1 with TRBJ1-2, with D possibly being TRBD1 (5 bases). Germline V gene lookup returns CDR1 SGHRS and CDR2 YFSETQ. This CDR3 is 13 amino acids long. Trimming removed 3 bases from V and 5 bases from J, with 11 bases in between.

The V call is TRBV7-2, the J call TRBJ2-7; D remains unclear. Germline lookup yields CDR1 SGHTA and CDR2 FQGNSA. V lost 0 bases and J lost 0, with 9 bases in between. The CDR3 loop spans 15 amino acids. CDR3 sequence: CASSLAPGFSYEQYF. The DNA of the CDR3 is TGTGCCAGCAGCTTAGCCCCGGGTTTCTCCTACGAGCAGTACTTC.

The V gene is TRBV2, the J gene TRBJ2-5, with D tentatively TRBD1 (6 bases). CDR3 length equals 15 residues. V was shortened by 3 bases and J by 0 bases, with 11 bases between the two germline ends. Germline V lookup: CDR1 SNHLY, CDR2 FYNNEI. For the CDR3, the DNA is TGTGCCAGCAGTGAGCAGGGGATGTACCAAGAGACCCAGTACTTC. Its protein is CASSEQGMYQETQYF.

This clone was recorded once. This chain joins TRBV7-2 and TRBJ2-2; D call uncertain. The CDR3 has 14 amino acids. Germline loops: CDR1 SGHTA, CDR2 FQGNSA. The V and J ends lost 7 bases and 4 bases respectively, with 13 bases between them. The CDR3 region has the DNA TGTGCCAGCACCCCCCAACCGGGCACCGGGGAGCTGTTTTTT. Translated, it gives CASTPQPGTGELFF.

The CDR3 DNA follows: TGTGCCAGCAGTGAATGGCGGGACGATGAGACCCAGTACTTC. This encodes CASSEWRDDETQYF. This chain uses TRBV25-1 with TRBJ2-5; tentatively, D is TRBD2 (6 bases). This CDR3 is 14 amino acids long. CDR1 and CDR2 (germline): MGHDK, SYGVNS. V lost 1 base, J lost 5 bases, and 11 bases lay in between.

This clone was counted once. The J gene is TRBJ2-3, the V gene TRBV28; possible D gene TRBD2, 5 bases. Trimming took 6 bases from V and 4 from J, leaving 23 bases between them. Germline assignment: CDR1 MDHEN and CDR2 SYDVKM. The length of the CDR3 is 17 residues. The CDR3 reads CASRSFEAVATSDTQYF. The CDR3 region has the DNA TGTGCCAGCAGATCATTCGAAGCGGTGGCGACCTCAGATACGCAGTATTTT.